The 3 T cell receptor beta chains listed next were all sequenced from one sample in a study of CD8 T cells in ankylosing spondylitis. TCRdb passed the 5' RACE reads through MiXCR, listing each CDR3 protein once. This sample yields some 250,000 distinct CDR3 sequences, of which 7.5% to 9% are seen a single time; nearly 7% belongs to the top ten. Sequenced: blood, either unsorted or a sorted T cell fraction (not recorded which). The receptors were sampled from a male donor with ankylosing spondylitis or in good health (not recorded which).

The V gene is TRBV6-5, the J gene TRBJ2-7, with TRBD2 identical over 7 bases. In germline, CDR1 is MNHEY, CDR2 SVGAGI. The CDR3 is 16 residues long. With V trimmed by 2 bases and J by 0 bases, 7 bases remained unmatched. The CDR3 region is CASSYTGRAHSYEQYF. The DNA of the CDR3 is TGTGCCAGCAGTTACACTGGGAGGGCTCACTCCTACGAGCAGTACTTC.

At least ten counts were recorded for this clonotype. The chain joins TRBV5-1 to TRBJ1-4; possibly TRBD1 for D (5 bases). V gave up 0 bases and J gave up 5 bases, with 14 bases separating them. The V gene's germline CDR1 is SGHRS and CDR2 YFSETQ. The CDR3 is 16 residues long. The CDR3 nucleotides read TGCGCCAGCAGCTTGGCCCCAGGGAGGAGGAATGAAAAACTGTTTTTT. This gives the protein CASSLAPGRRNEKLFF. Full variable domain (remainder filled in from reference TRBV5-1 and TRBJ1-4): KAGVTQTPRYLIKTRGQQVTLSCSPISGHRSVSWYQQTPGQGLQFLFEYFSETQRNKGNFPGRFSGRQFSNSRSEMNVSTLELGDSALYLCASSLAPGRRNEKLFFGSGTQLSVL.

To note about this clonotype: This may be a read error, as it is one base from a much larger clone. The J gene is TRBJ1-2, the V gene TRBV5-1, with TRBD1 as a possible D gene (6 bases). Germline assignment: CDR1 SGHRS and CDR2 YFSETQ. The CDR3 length is 14 residues. CDR3 nucleotides: TGCGCCAGCAGCTTGGATCAGGGGAACTATGGCTACTCCTTC. Translated: CASSLDQGNYGYSF.